This T cell receptor beta chain came from a study of metastatic and nonmetastatic thyroid tumors. Overall study results and limits: According to reports, the diversity of TCR beta was significantly higher in malignant thyroid tumors than in benign nodules, and this held in both blood and tumor samples.

Study processing details: The authors used CDR3 differences across clinicopathological groups to build a distant-metastasis classifier for papillary thyroid cancer. TCRdb re-clonotyped the PCR reads through MiXCR. These V and J calls originate from TCRdb's pipeline instead of the authors' own analysis. The sample has tens of thousands of clones, around 28% seen once. Trimming left V 3 bases short and J 5 bases short, with 11 bases between. The germline CDR1 and CDR2 sequences are GTSNPN and SVGIG (reference sequence). The CDR3 runs to 12 residues. No patient had received any treatment before thyroid surgery. Notes on this clone: Its specificity is not known.

This sequence originates from a male donor with papillary thyroid cancer or a benign thyroid nodule (not recorded which). Some clones in this sample may be carry-over from other donors' samples. The chain couples TRBV30 to TRBJ2-7; D gene ambiguous. The sample was blood. In DNA, the CDR3 is TGTGCCTGGAGGCCTGTTCACAACGAGCAGTACTTC. Protein: CAWRPVHNEQYF.